A selection of T cell receptor beta chains follows, all from one sample in a study of cytomegalovirus exposure and HLA in healthy donors. TCRdb's copy holds only in-frame clones and misses some; the assay was immunoSEQ multiplex PCR. The sample lists 100,000 to 150,000 clones, roughly 89% occurring once. The specimen was PBMCs. These receptor sequences come from a woman aged 18 to 35 in good health and CMV-seronegative. Both conserved end residues are trimmed from each CDR3. The order of the fields is D gene, V gene, CDR3 protein. A D gene is named only where the DNA matches it firmly.

D: -
V: TRBV7-8
CDR3: ASSSGPREF

D: -
V: TRBV5-1
CDR3: ASSLYWGADTQY

D: TRBD2
V: TRBV19
CDR3: ASSGVSGKGQY

D: TRBD2
V: TRBV4-2
CDR3: ASSQPSGSINEQY

D: -
V: TRBV7-2
CDR3: ASSLGRGGSGNTIY

D: -
V: TRBV9
CDR3: ASSVNRLVSTDTQY

D: -
V: TRBV6-5
CDR3: ASSPRWAGDTQY

D: -
V: TRBV27
CDR3: ASSFDGGSGGSPLH

D: -
V: TRBV7-9
CDR3: ASRSSVPETQY

D: -
V: TRBV18
CDR3: ASSLRTASNEKLF

D: TRBD1
V: TRBV5-8
CDR3: ASSLVLGHSGGNTEAF

D: -
V: TRBV28
CDR3: ASSSEGGGQETQY

D: TRBD1
V: TRBV14
CDR3: ASSQVGNRGVRGYT

D: -
V: TRBV2
CDR3: ASSVSEVFLEETQY

D: -
V: TRBV14
CDR3: ASSQDWGMNTEAF

D: -
V: TRBV10-2
CDR3: ASSEGGGHRETQY

D: -
V: TRBV7-2
CDR3: ASSLGPERSQETQY

D: TRBD2
V: TRBV5-1
CDR3: ASSLGLAGAYEQY

D: TRBD2
V: TRBV5-1
CDR3: ASSSLAGGSYNEQF

D: -
V: TRBV5-1
CDR3: ASSLEVAGSDTQY

D: TRBD1
V: TRBV10-2
CDR3: ASSEDRELNYGYT

D: -
V: TRBV10-1
CDR3: ASSEMRNEQF

D: TRBD1
V: TRBV5-1
CDR3: ASSLNIRGQGNSPLH

D: -
V: TRBV5-1
CDR3: ASSLAIGYEQY

D: TRBD2
V: TRBV5-1
CDR3: ASSLVTSGINEQF

D: -
V: TRBV10-3
CDR3: AISESGGQPQH

D: -
V: TRBV4-1
CDR3: ASSHPQYPNRDQETQY

D: -
V: TRBV9
CDR3: ASSVGGDSPLH

D: TRBD1
V: TRBV5-6
CDR3: ASSDGTGGYGYT

D: TRBD1
V: TRBV20-1
CDR3: SAPGGYGYT

D: -
V: TRBV18
CDR3: ASSTGMNTEAF

D: TRBD1
V: TRBV5-1
CDR3: ASSAERQGLVTDTQY

D: TRBD2
V: TRBV6-6
CDR3: ASSDGTSPYNEQF

D: TRBD1
V: TRBV19
CDR3: ASRGRGLTGELF

D: -
V: TRBV11-2
CDR3: ASSFQRAYEQY

D: -
V: TRBV30
CDR3: AWSLLDQAETEAF

D: -
V: TRBV28
CDR3: ASTLGRDSNQPQH

D: -
V: TRBV5-1
CDR3: ASSLFVREQF

D: TRBD1
V: TRBV28
CDR3: ASARGDYGYT

D: TRBD2
V: TRBV7-6
CDR3: ASSLTSGEETQY